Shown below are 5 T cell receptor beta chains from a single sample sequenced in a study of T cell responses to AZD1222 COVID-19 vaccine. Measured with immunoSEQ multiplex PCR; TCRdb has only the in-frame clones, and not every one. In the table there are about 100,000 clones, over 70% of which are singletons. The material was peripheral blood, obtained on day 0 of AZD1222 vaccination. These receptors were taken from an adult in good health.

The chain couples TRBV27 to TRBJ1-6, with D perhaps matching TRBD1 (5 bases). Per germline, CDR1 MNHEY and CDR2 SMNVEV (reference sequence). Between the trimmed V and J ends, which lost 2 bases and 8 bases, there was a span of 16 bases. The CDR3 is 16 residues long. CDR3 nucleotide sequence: TGTGCCAGCAGTTTACTGTTGGGCCAGGGAGATTCACCCCTCCACTTT. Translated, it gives CASSLLLGQGDSPLHF.

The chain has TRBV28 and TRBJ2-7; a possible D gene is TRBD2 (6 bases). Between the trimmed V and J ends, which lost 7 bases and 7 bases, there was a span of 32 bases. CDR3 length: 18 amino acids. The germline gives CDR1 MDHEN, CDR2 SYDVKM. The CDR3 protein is CASTPSGKLRFREVEQYF. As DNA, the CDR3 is TGTGCCAGCACGCCGTCCGGGAAGTTAAGATTTAGGGAGGTAGAGCAGTACTTC.

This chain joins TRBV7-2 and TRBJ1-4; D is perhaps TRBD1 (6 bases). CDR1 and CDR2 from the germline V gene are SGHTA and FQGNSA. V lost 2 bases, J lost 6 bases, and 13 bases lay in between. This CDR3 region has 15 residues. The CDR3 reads CASSLQGLYDEKLFF. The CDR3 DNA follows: TGTGCCAGCAGCTTACAGGGGTTGTATGATGAAAAACTGTTTTTT.

The CDR3 sequence: CASSFPRVAGNTDTQYF. DNA of the CDR3: TGTGCCAGCAGCTTTCCGAGGGTAGCGGGGAACACAGATACGCAGTATTTT. The gene calls are TRBV7-9 and TRBJ2-3; 8 bases align to TRBD2. J gave up 2 bases and V 3 bases, and 10 bases lay outside the gene matches. Germline assignment: CDR1 SEHNR and CDR2 FQNEAQ (reference sequence). The CDR3 runs to 17 residues.

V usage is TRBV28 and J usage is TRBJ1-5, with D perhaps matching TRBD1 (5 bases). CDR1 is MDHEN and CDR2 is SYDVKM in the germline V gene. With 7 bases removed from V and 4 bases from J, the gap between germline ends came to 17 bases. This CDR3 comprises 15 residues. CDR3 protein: CASTFPSGVNQPQHF. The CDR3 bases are TGTGCCAGCACTTTCCCCTCGGGGGTTAATCAGCCCCAGCATTTT.